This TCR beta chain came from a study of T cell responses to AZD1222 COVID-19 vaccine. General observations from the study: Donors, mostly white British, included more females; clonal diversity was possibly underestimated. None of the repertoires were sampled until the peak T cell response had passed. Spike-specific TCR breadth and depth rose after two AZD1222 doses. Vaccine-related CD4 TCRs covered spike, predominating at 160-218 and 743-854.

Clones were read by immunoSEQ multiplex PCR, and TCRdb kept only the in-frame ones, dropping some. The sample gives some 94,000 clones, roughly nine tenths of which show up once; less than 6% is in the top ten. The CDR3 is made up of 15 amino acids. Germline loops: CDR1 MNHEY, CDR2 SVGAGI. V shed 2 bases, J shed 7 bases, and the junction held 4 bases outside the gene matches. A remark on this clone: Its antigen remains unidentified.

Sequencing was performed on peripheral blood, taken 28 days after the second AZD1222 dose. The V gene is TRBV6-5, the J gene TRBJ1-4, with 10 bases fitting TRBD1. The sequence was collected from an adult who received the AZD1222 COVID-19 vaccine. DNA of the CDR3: TGTGCCAGCAGTTACGGGACAGGGGTTACTGAAAAACTGTTTTTT. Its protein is CASSYGTGVTEKLFF.